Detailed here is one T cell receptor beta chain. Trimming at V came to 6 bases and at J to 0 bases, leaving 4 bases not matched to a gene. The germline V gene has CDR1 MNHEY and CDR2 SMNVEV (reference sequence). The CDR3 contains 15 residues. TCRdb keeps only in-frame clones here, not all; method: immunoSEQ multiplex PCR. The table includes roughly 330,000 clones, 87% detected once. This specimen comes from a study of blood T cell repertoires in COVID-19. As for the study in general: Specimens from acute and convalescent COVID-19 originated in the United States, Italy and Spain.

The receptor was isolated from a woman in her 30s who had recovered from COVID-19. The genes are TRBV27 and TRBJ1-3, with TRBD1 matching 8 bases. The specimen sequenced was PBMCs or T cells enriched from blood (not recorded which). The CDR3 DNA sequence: TGTGCCAGCAGCACCGGGACAGGCTCTGGAAACACCATATATTTT. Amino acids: CASSTGTGSGNTIYF.